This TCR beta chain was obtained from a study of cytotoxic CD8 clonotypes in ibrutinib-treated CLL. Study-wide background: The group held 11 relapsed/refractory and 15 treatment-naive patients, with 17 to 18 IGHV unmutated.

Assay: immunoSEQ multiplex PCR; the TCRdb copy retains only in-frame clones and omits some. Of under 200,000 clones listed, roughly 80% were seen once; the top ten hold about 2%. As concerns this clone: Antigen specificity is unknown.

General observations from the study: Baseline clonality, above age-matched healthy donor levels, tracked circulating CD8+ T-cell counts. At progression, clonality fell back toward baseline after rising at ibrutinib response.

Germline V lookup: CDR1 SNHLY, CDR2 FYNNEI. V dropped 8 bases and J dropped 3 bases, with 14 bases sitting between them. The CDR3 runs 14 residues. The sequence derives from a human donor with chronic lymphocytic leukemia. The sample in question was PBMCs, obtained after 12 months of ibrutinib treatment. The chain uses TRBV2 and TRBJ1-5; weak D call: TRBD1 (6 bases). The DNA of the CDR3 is TGTGCCAGCGGAGCGACAGGTCTCAATCAGCCCCAGCATTTT. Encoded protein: CASGATGLNQPQHF.